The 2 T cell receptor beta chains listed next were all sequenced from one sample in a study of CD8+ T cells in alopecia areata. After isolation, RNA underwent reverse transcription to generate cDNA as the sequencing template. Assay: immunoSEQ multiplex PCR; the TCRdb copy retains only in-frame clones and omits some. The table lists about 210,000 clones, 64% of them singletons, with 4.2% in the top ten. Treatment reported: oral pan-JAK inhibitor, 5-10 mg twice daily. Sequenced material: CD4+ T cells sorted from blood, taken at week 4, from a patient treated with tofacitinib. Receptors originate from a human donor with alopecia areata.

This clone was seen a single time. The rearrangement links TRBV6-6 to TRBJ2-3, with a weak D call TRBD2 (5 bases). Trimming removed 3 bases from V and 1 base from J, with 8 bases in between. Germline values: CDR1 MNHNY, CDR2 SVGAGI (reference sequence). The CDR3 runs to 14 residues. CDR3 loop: CASSYMRGTDTQYF. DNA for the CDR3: TGTGCCAGCAGTTATATGAGGGGCACAGATACGCAGTATTTT.

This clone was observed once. The CDR3 nucleotides read TGTGCCTGGAGTGCGGGGGGCTATGGCTACACCTTC. Encoded protein: CAWSAGGYGYTF. J is TRBJ1-2 and V is TRBV30, with TRBD1 as a possible D gene (5 bases). Between the trimmed V and J ends, which lost 1 base and 4 bases, there was a span of 7 bases. Germline V gives CDR1 GTSNPN, CDR2 SVGIG (reference sequence). The CDR3 is made up of 12 amino acids.